This T cell receptor (beta chain) was recorded in a study of cytomegalovirus exposure and HLA in healthy donors. Primers: 60 Vbeta forward and 13 Jbeta reverse. Assay used: immunoSEQ multiplex PCR; TCRdb lists only in-frame clones, some missing. This sample has about 180,000 clones, with 65% to 85% found just once. Between the trimmed V and J ends, which lost 4 bases and 6 bases, there was a span of 17 bases. Germline V gene data show CDR1 as SGHTA and CDR2 as FQGNSA. CDR3 size: 15 residues. Sample: PBMCs. The V call is TRBV7-2, the J call TRBJ2-3; D is perhaps TRBD1 (6 bases). This TCR was recovered from a girl aged 10 to 17 in good health and CMV-seropositive. The CDR3 spells CASSYAQGFKDTQYF. The CDR3 DNA is TGTGCCAGCAGCTATGCACAGGGTTTTAAGGATACGCAGTATTTT.